The 20 T cell receptor beta chains given below trace back to one sample, sequenced in a study of T cell responses to AZD1222 COVID-19 vaccine. TCRdb's table, derived via immunoSEQ multiplex PCR, lists solely in-frame clones and lacks some. The sample contains about 150,000 clones, 92% of which appear only once. Sequencing was performed on peripheral blood, taken on day 0 of AZD1222 vaccination. The receptors originated from an adult in good health.

V usage is TRBV7-2 and J usage is TRBJ2-1; D is undetermined. The germline V gene has CDR1 SGHTA and CDR2 FQGNSA. The CDR3 runs 13 residues. V was pared by 9 bases and J by 1 base, with 10 bases between. The CDR3 spells CASQLASYNEQFF. In nucleotides, the CDR3 is TGTGCCAGTCAACTGGCTTCCTACAATGAGCAGTTCTTC. Drawing the rest from reference TRBV7-2 and TRBJ2-1, the complete variable domain is GAGVSQSPSNKVTEKGKDVELRCDPISGHTALYWYRQSLGQGLEFLIYFQGNSAPDKSGLPSDRFSAERTGGSVSTLTIQRTQQEDSAVYLCASQLASYNEQFFGPGTRLTVL.

V is TRBV27 and J is TRBJ2-6; 8 bases are shared with TRBD1. V dropped 0 bases and J dropped 0; count of bases not matched to a gene: 10. Per the germline V gene, CDR1 is MNHEY and CDR2 is SMNVEV (reference sequence). This CDR3 is built from 20 residues. CDR3 sequence: CASSLSPPGTGPSGANVLTF. In DNA, the CDR3 is TGTGCCAGCAGTTTATCGCCCCCCGGGACAGGACCCTCTGGGGCCAACGTCCTGACTTTC.

The gene calls are TRBV28 and TRBJ2-7; D uncertain. Germline CDR1 reads MDHEN; CDR2 reads SYDVKM. This CDR3 region has 14 residues. Trimming shortened V by 7 bases and J by 11 bases, and 24 bases separated the two germline ends. This CDR3 is CASTPGVFSSWKYF. CDR3 DNA: TGTGCCAGCACTCCTGGGGTTTTCTCTAGTTGGAAGTACTTC.

This clone came up a few times. V is TRBV3-1 (or the pseudogene TRBV3-2) and J is TRBJ2-1, with D possibly TRBD2 on 6 matching bases. V lost 4 bases and J 3 bases, leaving 16 bases between the germline ends. This CDR3 is 16 amino acids long. Germline CDR1 is LGHDT and CDR2 is YNNKEL (reference sequence). CDR3 residues: CASSPQPSELYNEQFF. The CDR3 DNA reads as TGTGCCAGCAGCCCCCAACCTAGCGAGCTCTACAATGAGCAGTTCTTC.

This chain connects TRBV11-2 to TRBJ2-3; D tentatively fits TRBD1 or TRBD2 (5 bases each). V lost 0 bases, J lost 3 bases, and 10 bases lay in between. CDR3 length: 15 amino acids. In germline, CDR1 is SGHAT, CDR2 FQNNGV. In DNA, the CDR3 is TGTGCCAGCAGCTTAGACGGGACGGCAACAGATACGCAGTATTTT. Protein sequence: CASSLDGTATDTQYF.

This chain connects TRBV7-2 to TRBJ1-1; 9 bases are a match to TRBD1. The V segment lost 2 bases and the J segment 3 bases; nucleotides outside the gene matches: 13. The CDR3 covers 18 residues. Germline lookup yields CDR1 SGHTA and CDR2 FQGNSA. The CDR3 region has the DNA TGTGCCAGCAGCTTACCGGGACAGGGCGCCCGGGGGGACACTGAAGCTTTCTTT. Translated, it gives CASSLPGQGARGDTEAFF.

V usage is TRBV30 and J usage is TRBJ2-1; 10 nucleotides line up with TRBD2. V was pared by 4 bases and J by 14 bases, with 8 bases of the junction left unmatched. CDR3 length: 12 residues. CDR1 is GTSNPN and CDR2 is SVGIG in the germline V gene (reference sequence). The DNA of the CDR3 is TGTGCCTGGACCGCGAGCGGGGGGGCAAAGTTCTTC. This gives the protein CAWTASGGAKFF.

The chain uses TRBV3-1 (or the pseudogene TRBV3-2) and TRBJ1-2; D not resolved. CDR1 LGHDT and CDR2 YNNKEL come from the germline V gene (reference sequence). The CDR3 spans 11 residues. V was shortened by 2 bases and J by 8 bases, with 6 bases between the two germline ends. This CDR3 reads CASSQYKGYTF. The CDR3 nucleotides are TGTGCCAGCAGCCAATATAAAGGCTACACCTTC.

The chain employs TRBV3-1 (or the pseudogene TRBV3-2) and TRBJ1-2; D is undetermined. V shed 4 bases and J shed 8 bases, with 11 bases lying between them. The CDR3 totals 12 residues. Germline CDR1 and CDR2: LGHDT and YNNKEL (reference sequence). CDR3 DNA sequence: TGTGCCAGCAGCCCTCAGGATAGGGGCTACACCTTC. This gives the protein CASSPQDRGYTF.

This chain links TRBV15 with TRBJ1-1; the match to TRBD1 covers 9 bases. Germline loops: CDR1 LNHNV, CDR2 YYDKDF (reference sequence). This CDR3 has 15 residues. V lost 3 bases and J lost 2; bases outside the gene matches: 4. CDR3 residues: CATSSKGQGNTEAFF. CDR3 DNA: TGTGCCACCAGCAGTAAGGGACAGGGTAACACTGAAGCTTTCTTT. Full variable domain (remainder filled in from reference TRBV15 and TRBJ1-1): DAMVIQNPRYQVTQFGKPVTLSCSQTLNHNVMYWYQQKSSQAPKLLFHYYDKDFNNEADTPDNFQSRRPNTSFCFLDIRSPGLGDTAMYLCATSSKGQGNTEAFFGQGTRLTVV.

This sequence joins TRBV6-2 or TRBV6-3 and TRBJ1-1, with a weak D call TRBD1 (6 bases). Germline V CDR1 and CDR2: MNHEY, SVGEGT. This CDR3 contains 14 residues. The V gene lost 2 bases and the J gene lost 3 bases, with 10 bases spanning the gap. The DNA for the CDR3 is TGTGCCAGCAGTTACCTGGCAGGGGACACTGAAGCTTTCTTT. This sequence encodes CASSYLAGDTEAFF.

This chain joins TRBV7-2 and TRBJ2-7, with a weak D call TRBD1 (6 bases). The length of the CDR3 is 15 residues. Deletions cut 5 bases from V and 6 bases from J, with 20 bases between. From germline, CDR1 is SGHTA and CDR2 FQGNSA. CDR3 sequence: CASSDGWGQRVEQYF. The CDR3 DNA follows: TGTGCCAGCAGCGACGGGTGGGGGCAGAGGGTCGAGCAGTACTTC.

This chain joins TRBV5-4 and TRBJ2-1; D not certain. From germline, CDR1 is SGHNT and CDR2 YYREEE (reference sequence). V lost 0 bases, J lost 2 bases, and 9 bases lay in between. The CDR3 length is 15 residues. The CDR3 region is CASSLDAAPYNEQFF. The CDR3, as DNA: TGTGCCAGCAGCTTGGATGCAGCCCCCTACAATGAGCAGTTCTTC.

The chain carries TRBV4-2 and TRBJ2-7; 8 bases fit TRBD1. The J segment lost 5 bases and the V segment lost 3 bases, leaving 9 bases of the junction unmatched. Germline CDR1 LGHNA, CDR2 YNFKEQ. CDR3 length: 15 residues. CDR3 coding DNA: TGTGCCAGCAGCCAGTCGGACAGGGCTGGACACGAGCAGTACTTC. It encodes CASSQSDRAGHEQYF.

V is TRBV5-6 and J is TRBJ2-3; D is possibly TRBD1 (6 bases). Germline V gene data show CDR1 as SGHDT and CDR2 as YYEEEE. CDR3 length equals 13 residues. The germline V and J ends were trimmed by 6 bases and 1 base, with 9 bases remaining between them. The CDR3 reads CASNRERTDTQYF. In DNA form, the CDR3 reads TGTGCCAGCAACAGGGAGCGCACAGATACGCAGTATTTT. The whole variable domain, filled in from reference TRBV5-6 and TRBJ2-3, reads DAGVTQSPTHLIKTRGQQVTLRCSPKSGHDTVSWYQQALGQGPQFIFQYYEEEERQRGNFPDRFSGHQFPNYSSELNVNALLLGDSALYLCASNRERTDTQYFGPGTRLTVL.

The chain is built from TRBV29-1 and TRBJ1-2; perhaps TRBD1 as D (5 bases). Germline loops: CDR1 SQVTM, CDR2 ANQGSEA. This CDR3 contains 11 residues. Deletions cut 7 bases from V and 3 bases from J, with 9 bases between. The CDR3 region is CSGGEDYGYTF. The CDR3 coding sequence is TGCAGCGGGGGGGAGGACTATGGCTACACCTTC.

The V gene is TRBV6-6, the J gene TRBJ1-5, with unresolved D. Trimming stripped 6 bases from V and 6 bases from J, with 12 bases between. Per the germline V gene, CDR1 is MNHNY and CDR2 is SVGAGI (reference sequence). The CDR3 has 13 residues. In DNA form, the CDR3 reads TGTGCCAGCAGGGCAGATCCGGGTCAGCCCCAGCATTTT. It is translated as CASRADPGQPQHF.

The rearrangement joins TRBV12-5 to TRBJ1-1; no reliable D call. Per the germline V gene, CDR1 is LGHNT and CDR2 is FRNRAP. Trimming left V 0 bases short and J 5 bases short, with 10 bases between. The CDR3 loop spans 14 amino acids. CDR3 amino acids: CASGLVAAGTEAFF. For the CDR3, the DNA is TGTGCTAGTGGTTTGGTAGCGGCTGGGACTGAAGCTTTCTTT.

The J gene is TRBJ1-5, the V gene TRBV7-9; the D gene is possibly TRBD1 (6 bases). Trimming removed 5 bases from V and 1 base from J, with 9 bases in between. Germline V gene data show CDR1 as SEHNR and CDR2 as FQNEAQ (reference sequence). The CDR3 spans 14 residues. The CDR3 reads CASSPGASNQPQHF. The CDR3 DNA follows: TGTGCCAGCAGCCCAGGGGCGAGCAATCAGCCCCAGCATTTT.

This chain joins TRBV2 and TRBJ2-1; D not resolved. CDR1 and CDR2 from the germline V gene are SNHLY and FYNNEI. The CDR3 consists of 13 residues. V was pared by 4 bases and J by 7 bases, with 11 bases between. This CDR3 reads CASSVTVYNEQFF. The CDR3 nucleotides are TGTGCCAGCAGTGTGACTGTTTATAATGAGCAGTTCTTC. Based on the CDR3 plus reference TRBV2 and TRBJ2-1, the full variable domain is EPEVTQTPSHQVTQMGQEVILRCVPISNHLYFYWYRQILGQKVEFLVSFYNNEISEKSEIFDDQFSVERPDGSNFTLKIRSTKLEDSAMYFCASSVTVYNEQFFGPGTRLTVL.